The rows below give T cell receptor beta chains drawn from one sample of a study of blood T cells in healthy people across ages. MiXCR, run by TCRdb on the 5' RACE reads, gives a single entry per CDR3 protein. Of hundreds of thousands of distinct CDR3 sequences listed, roughly 44% are singletons. The specimen sequenced was blood. The receptors shown here come from a man aged 55 to 70 in good health. The CDR3 runs from the conserved cysteine through the conserved F or W. Each record gives: D gene, J gene, V gene, CDR3 protein. A D gene is named only where the DNA matches it firmly.

. | TRBJ1-2 | TRBV5-6 | CASSFTGHGYTF
TRBD2 | TRBJ2-5 | TRBV6-2/TRBV6-3 | CASSSPSTSNVQETQYF
. | TRBJ2-4 | TRBV11-2 | CASSSPFAVAKNIQYF
TRBD2 | TRBJ2-3 | TRBV6-1 | CASSEAGWYF
TRBD1 | TRBJ2-2 | TRBV20-1 | CSARVVRGPTGELFF
. | TRBJ2-2 | TRBV12-3/TRBV12-4 | CASSLSPPGELFF
. | TRBJ2-7 | TRBV3-1 | CASSPRGAPSSYNEQYF
TRBD1 | TRBJ2-4 | TRBV7-6 | CASSLGTGQWEQYF
. | TRBJ2-4 | TRBV15 | CATSIGSGEGNIQYF
. | TRBJ1-2 | TRBV7-9 | CASSLGTYGYTF
. | TRBJ2-1 | TRBV6-6 | CASSPSGAGYNEQFF
. | TRBJ2-7 | TRBV6-1 | CAGSEAPGSSYEQYF
TRBD1 | TRBJ2-7 | TRBV11-2 | CASSPVDPGGFYEQYF
TRBD1 | TRBJ1-2 | TRBV7-2 | CASSSALRQGARGYTF
. | TRBJ2-1 | TRBV9 | CASSAYSPGHNEQFF
TRBD2 | TRBJ2-1 | TRBV14 | CASSQVAGQFF
. | TRBJ2-1 | TRBV7-2 | CASSVAFSNEQFF
. | TRBJ2-4 | TRBV28 | CASRLRDGKNIQYF
. | TRBJ1-2 | TRBV6-6 | CASSYSMELDGYTF
. | TRBJ1-2 | TRBV27 | CASSFSSRDPSGYTF
. | TRBJ2-7 | TRBV15 | CATSRDRVTYEQYF
. | . | TRBV14 | CASSLLKGTYEQYF
TRBD1 | TRBJ2-1 | TRBV7-9 | CASSSGQGTKEEQFF